The present T cell receptor beta chain was sequenced within a study of blood T cell repertoires in COVID-19. Profiled with immunoSEQ multiplex PCR; TCRdb holds only in-frame clones, not every one. The table shows some 330,000 clones, with approximately 92% occurring only once. The CDR3 loop spans 17 amino acids. Germline CDR1 is MGHRA and CDR2 is YSYEKL. V shed 3 bases, J shed 10 bases, and the junction held 20 bases outside the gene matches. The V and J genes are TRBV4-1 and TRBJ1-1, with TRBD1 matching over 7 bases. Sequencing was done on a sample of PBMCs or T cells enriched from blood (not recorded which). The TCR sequence derives from a woman aged 25-40 years who had recovered from COVID-19. The CDR3 nucleotides read TGCGCCAGCAGCCAGGAAAAGACCGGGACAGTTAGAGTACCAGCTTTCTTT. It is translated as CASSQEKTGTVRVPAFF.